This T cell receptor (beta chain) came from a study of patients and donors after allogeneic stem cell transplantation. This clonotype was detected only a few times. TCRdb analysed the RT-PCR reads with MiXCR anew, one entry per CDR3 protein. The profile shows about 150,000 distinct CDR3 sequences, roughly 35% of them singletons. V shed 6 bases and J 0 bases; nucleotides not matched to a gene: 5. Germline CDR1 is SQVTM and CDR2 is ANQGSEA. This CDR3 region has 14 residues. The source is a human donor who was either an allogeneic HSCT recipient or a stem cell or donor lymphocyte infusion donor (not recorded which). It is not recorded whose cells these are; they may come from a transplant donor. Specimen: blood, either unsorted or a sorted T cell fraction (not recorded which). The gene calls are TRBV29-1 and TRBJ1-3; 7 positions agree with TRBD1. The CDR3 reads CSVRQGSSGNTIYF. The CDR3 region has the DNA TGCAGCGTACGACAGGGCAGCTCTGGAAACACCATATATTTT.